The T cell receptor (beta chain) under discussion was sequenced for a study of OX40 agonist ivuxolimab in advanced cancers. Trimming shortened V by 3 bases and J by 4 bases, and 10 bases separated the two germline ends. The CDR3 spans 14 residues. CDR1 and CDR2 from the germline V gene are MDHEN and SYDVKM. TCRdb's copy holds only in-frame clones and misses some; the assay was immunoSEQ multiplex PCR. The sample yields some 60,000 clones, roughly 86% seen once. This clone showed up just once. The TCR was taken from an adult with an advanced solid tumor such as melanoma, head and neck, liver or kidney cancer. Material: CD4+ or CD8+ T cells sorted from blood, obtained in a trial of the OX40 agonist ivuxolimab. The chain is built from TRBV28 and TRBJ1-5; D is ambiguous. DNA for the CDR3: TGTGCCAGCAGTTTTCTTTATGATAATCAGCCCCAGCATTTT. Its translation: CASSFLYDNQPQHF.